These 23 T cell receptor beta chains were sequenced from one sample in a study of response to subunit inactivated influenza vaccine. TCRdb recomputed calls from the RT-PCR reads with MiXCR, one row per CDR3 protein. In the table there are more than 150,000 distinct CDR3 sequences, 9.5% to 12% of which are singletons. The material sequenced was CD8+ T cells sorted from PBMCs, taken less than 30 months after vaccination. The receptors stem from a man aged 50 to 75 who received an inactivated influenza vaccine.

The gene calls are TRBV28 and TRBJ2-5; D is ambiguous. The CDR3 contains 14 residues. Germline V CDR1 and CDR2: MDHEN, SYDVKM. V lost 1 base, J lost 3 bases, and 9 bases lay in between. The CDR3 spells CASSLSGSEETQYF. CDR3 coding DNA: TGTGCCAGCAGTTTATCCGGCAGCGAAGAGACCCAGTACTTC.

This clonotype has just a few counts. This chain links TRBV18 with TRBJ2-1, with 7 positions matching TRBD1. Germline CDR1 KGHSH, CDR2 LQKENI. Trimming removed 0 bases from V and 0 bases from J; junction bases left unmatched: 2. The CDR3 contains 16 residues. The CDR3 nucleotides are TGTGCCAGCTCACCACCTAGGACAGGCTCCTACAATGAGCAGTTCTTC. It codes for CASSPPRTGSYNEQFF.

The chain is built from TRBV29-1 and TRBJ2-1, with no clear D. Between the trimmed V and J ends, which lost 8 bases and 4 bases, there was a span of 9 bases. CDR3 length: 11 amino acids. Germline CDR1 reads SQVTM; CDR2 reads ANQGSEA. The CDR3 is CSLDRYNEQFF. The CDR3 DNA follows: TGCAGCTTAGACCGGTACAATGAGCAGTTCTTC.

This clonotype has more than one count but fewer than ten. The junction differs from germline at one of its ends, possibly a read error. The chain joins TRBV20-1 to TRBJ1-1; a possible D gene is TRBD1 (6 bases). The CDR3 spans 11 residues. Germline V CDR1 and CDR2: DFQATT, SNEGSKA (reference sequence). The CDR3 spells CSARGGTEAFF. In DNA, the CDR3 is TGCAGTGCAAGAGGGGGGACTGAAGCTTTCTTT.

V and J are TRBV4-3 and TRBJ1-1; a weak D match, TRBD1 (6 bases). From germline, CDR1 is LGHNA and CDR2 YSLEER. This CDR3 contains 15 residues. Between the trimmed V and J ends, which lost 0 bases and 0 bases, there was a span of 8 bases. DNA for the CDR3: TGCGCCAGCAGCCAAGATGGGACACTGAACACTGAAGCTTTCTTT. This codes for CASSQDGTLNTEAFF.

The sample holds many counts of this clonotype. The rearrangement uses TRBV6-2 or TRBV6-3 and TRBJ1-5; TRBD1 aligns across 7 bases. V dropped 8 bases and J dropped 4; count of bases not matched to a gene: 5. The CDR3 totals 13 residues. Germline V lookup: CDR1 MNHEY, CDR2 SVGEGT. The chain's CDR3 is CASRDRQNQPQHF. The CDR3 region has the DNA TGTGCCAGCCGGGACAGACAAAATCAGCCCCAGCATTTT.

The J gene is TRBJ1-2, the V gene TRBV4-2; TRBD1 might be the D (5 bases). Per the germline V gene, CDR1 is LGHNA and CDR2 is YNFKEQ. V lost 1 base to trimming and J lost 4 bases, with 10 bases between them. The CDR3 sequence is 14 residues long. The CDR3 nucleotides read TGTGCCAGCAGCCAAGCTTGGGGGACCTATGGCTACACCTTC. Translated, it gives CASSQAWGTYGYTF.

This rearrangement joins TRBV24-1 to TRBJ2-7; D ambiguous. V was trimmed by 5 bases and J by 0 bases, leaving 7 bases between them. Germline V gives CDR1 KGHDR, CDR2 SFDVKD. This CDR3 contains 13 residues. CDR3 coding DNA: TGTGCCACCAGTGGGGTCCTCTCCTACGAGCAGTACTTC. Residues: CATSGVLSYEQYF.

The table lists this clonotype with a few counts. The J gene is TRBJ2-5, the V gene TRBV9, with D perhaps matching TRBD1 (6 bases). The CDR3 loop spans 14 amino acids. Trimming shortened V by 3 bases and J by 0 bases, and 9 bases separated the two germline ends. Germline V lookup: CDR1 SGDLS, CDR2 YYNGEE. DNA of the CDR3: TGTGCCAGCAGCGGCCGGGACAACCAAGAGACCCAGTACTTC. Translation: CASSGRDNQETQYF.

This chain connects TRBV7-6 to TRBJ2-3; D not certain. V shed 1 base and J shed 4 bases, with 9 bases lying between them. This CDR3 spans 14 amino acids. Germline V gene lookup returns CDR1 SGHVS and CDR2 FNYEAQ. The CDR3 DNA sequence: TGTGCCAGCAGCTTAGGCGTACCCCCAGATACGCAGTATTTT. Its translation: CASSLGVPPDTQYF.

The rearrangement links TRBV9 to TRBJ2-2; D not certain. Germline assignment: CDR1 SGDLS and CDR2 YYNGEE. V was shortened by 4 bases and J by 0 bases, with 7 bases between the two germline ends. The CDR3 consists of 14 residues. In DNA, the CDR3 is TGTGCCAGCAGCCTAAAGTCGAACACCGGGGAGCTGTTTTTT. Its protein is CASSLKSNTGELFF.

This clonotype has only a few counts. The CDR3 DNA follows: TGTGCCAGCAGTTACTGGGGTGGCGATTCCGGGGAGCTGTTTTTT. Translating it yields CASSYWGGDSGELFF. The chain uses TRBV6-5 and TRBJ2-2, with D hard to call. Trimming took 1 base from V and 6 from J, leaving 12 bases between them. CDR1 is MNHEY and CDR2 is SVGAGI in the germline V gene. This CDR3 comprises 15 residues.

In this sample, this clonotype turned up a few times. The rearrangement joins TRBV6-1 to TRBJ1-2; D call uncertain. Germline CDR1 reads MNHNS; CDR2 reads SASEGT. CDR3 size: 14 residues. The V gene lost 6 bases and the J gene lost 4 bases, with 15 bases spanning the gap. The CDR3 bases are TGTGCCAGCAGACCATCCGGGCCGCTCTATGGCTACACCTTC. Its protein is CASRPSGPLYGYTF.

In its sample, this clonotype was seen many times. This chain joins TRBV5-5 and TRBJ2-7; TRBD1 matches 8 bases. The CDR3 spans 15 residues. Germline assignment: CDR1 SGHKS and CDR2 YYEKEE (reference sequence). Losses at the gene ends were 2 bases for V and 5 bases for J; bases not matched to a gene: 9. CDR3 sequence reads: CASSLRGQGGHEQYF. The DNA of the CDR3 is TGTGCCAGCAGCTTAAGAGGACAGGGTGGCCACGAGCAGTACTTC. Full variable domain (outside the CDR3, taken from reference TRBV5-5 and TRBJ2-7): DAGVTQSPTHLIKTRGQQVTLRCSPISGHKSVSWYQQVLGQGPQFIFQYYEKEERGRGNFPDRFSARQFPNYSSELNVNALLLGDSALYLCASSLRGQGGHEQYFGPGTRLTVT.

This clonotype was observed a few times. The J gene is TRBJ2-7, the V gene TRBV10-3, with a possible D match to TRBD1 (6 bases). Germline V gene lookup returns CDR1 ENHRY and CDR2 SYGVKD. The V end lost 5 bases, the J end lost 0 bases, and 14 bases lay between the germline ends. The CDR3 is made up of 15 amino acids. The chain's CDR3 is CAISFDRRLSYEQYF. CDR3 sequence (DNA): TGTGCCATCAGTTTTGACAGGCGACTCTCCTACGAGCAGTACTTC.

In this sample, this clonotype turned up a few times. CDR3 loop: CASSKNRGRISYNEQFF. CDR3 DNA sequence: TGTGCCAGCAGTAAAAACAGGGGTCGAATCTCCTACAATGAGCAGTTCTTC. The chain employs TRBV25-1 and TRBJ2-1; the match to TRBD1 covers 7 bases. The germline CDR1 and CDR2 sequences are MGHDK and SYGVNS. This CDR3 spans 17 amino acids. The V and J ends lost 5 bases and 0 bases, in that order; junction bases with no gene match: 10.

This chain joins TRBV6-1 and TRBJ2-5; D may be TRBD1 (6 bases). The CDR3 loop spans 16 amino acids. Germline CDR1 and CDR2: MNHNS and SASEGT. The V end was cut by 7 bases, the J end by 2 bases, with 20 bases between. The CDR3 bases are TGTGCCAGCAAGAACAGGGTCGGGTGGGATCAAGAGACCCAGTACTTC. It is translated as CASKNRVGWDQETQYF.

This clonotype is hyperexpanded within its sample. The rearrangement joins TRBV12-3 or TRBV12-4 to TRBJ2-7; D unclear. The V end was cut by 6 bases, the J end by 4 bases, with 10 bases between. CDR3 length: 12 amino acids. CDR3 DNA sequence: TGTGCCAGCAGCTCACAGATATACGAGCAGTACTTC. The encoded protein is CASSSQIYEQYF.

This clonotype was picked up a small number of times. This chain joins TRBV10-1 and TRBJ1-1; TRBD1 is a possible D gene (5 bases). Germline CDR1 WNHNN, CDR2 SYGVQD (reference sequence). The CDR3 consists of 13 residues. The CDR3 DNA reads TGCGGATGGGGCCTCGGGGGGAACACTGAAGCTTTCTTT. Translating gives CGWGLGGNTEAFF.

This chain uses TRBV12-3 or TRBV12-4 with TRBJ2-3; maybe TRBD2 (5 bases). The CDR3 contains 13 residues. V lost 5 bases and J lost 5, with 11 bases in between. DNA of the CDR3: TGTGCCAGCAGTGGGGAGCGTGGAGATACGCAGTATTTT. Translating it yields CASSGERGDTQYF.

This clonotype occurred a few times. The rearrangement uses TRBV6-1 and TRBJ1-5; D perhaps matches TRBD1 (5 bases). Between the trimmed V and J ends, which lost 2 bases and 1 base, there was a span of 9 bases. The CDR3 consists of 15 residues. CDR1 is MNHNS and CDR2 is SASEGT in the germline V gene. CDR3 in amino acids: CASSELRGSNQPQHF. CDR3 nucleotides: TGTGCCAGCAGTGAACTTAGGGGAAGCAATCAGCCCCAGCATTTT.

The rearrangement joins TRBV12-3 or TRBV12-4 to TRBJ1-1; D is unclear. This CDR3 region has 13 residues. Trimming cost V 5 bases and J 4 bases, with 11 bases left between them. DNA of the CDR3: TGTGCCAGCAGTCGGAGGGCAGGCACTGAAGCTTTCTTT. Its translation: CASSRRAGTEAFF.

The chain combines TRBV12-3 or TRBV12-4 with TRBJ2-1; D call uncertain. The CDR3 has 12 residues. With 6 bases removed from V and 3 bases from J, the gap between germline ends came to 6 bases. For the CDR3, the DNA is TGTGCCAGCAGCCCTTACTACAATGAGCAGTTCTTC. Residues: CASSPYYNEQFF.